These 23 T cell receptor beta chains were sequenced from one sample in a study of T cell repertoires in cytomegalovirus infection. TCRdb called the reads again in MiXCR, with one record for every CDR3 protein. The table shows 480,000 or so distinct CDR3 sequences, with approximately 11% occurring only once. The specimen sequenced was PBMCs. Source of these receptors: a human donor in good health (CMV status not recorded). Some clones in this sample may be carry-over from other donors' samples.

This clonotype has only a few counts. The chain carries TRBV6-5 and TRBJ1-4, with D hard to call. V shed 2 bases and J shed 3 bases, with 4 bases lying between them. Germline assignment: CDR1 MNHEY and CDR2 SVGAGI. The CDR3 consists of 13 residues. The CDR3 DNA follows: TGTGCCAGCAGTTACCGGCCTAATGAAAAACTGTTTTTT. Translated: CASSYRPNEKLFF.

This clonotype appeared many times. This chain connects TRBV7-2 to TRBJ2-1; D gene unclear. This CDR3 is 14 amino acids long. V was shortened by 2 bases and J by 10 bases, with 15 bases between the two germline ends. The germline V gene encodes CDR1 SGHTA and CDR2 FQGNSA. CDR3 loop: CASSLFSSSGEQFF. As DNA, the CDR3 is TGTGCCAGCAGCTTATTTTCGAGTTCCGGGGAGCAGTTCTTC.

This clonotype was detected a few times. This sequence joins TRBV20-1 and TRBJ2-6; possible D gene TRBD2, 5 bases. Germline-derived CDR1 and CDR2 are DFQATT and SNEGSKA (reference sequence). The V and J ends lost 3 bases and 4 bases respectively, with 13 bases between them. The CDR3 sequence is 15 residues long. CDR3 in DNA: TGCAGTGCTAGGGGAGACACTGGCGGGGCCAACGTCCTGACTTTC. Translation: CSARGDTGGANVLTF.

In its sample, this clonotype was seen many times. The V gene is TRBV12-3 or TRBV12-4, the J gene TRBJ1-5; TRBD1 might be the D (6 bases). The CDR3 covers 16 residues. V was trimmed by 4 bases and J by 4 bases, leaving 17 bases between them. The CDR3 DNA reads TGTGCCAGCAGTTCCTACGGGGTGGACAGAAATCAGCCCCAGCATTTT. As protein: CASSSYGVDRNQPQHF.

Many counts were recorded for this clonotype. The CDR3 nucleotides read TGTGCCAGCAGCTTGGGTCCGCAGCGGGATCAGCCCCAGCATTTT. Translation: CASSLGPQRDQPQHF. V usage is TRBV5-6 and J usage is TRBJ1-5, with D hard to call. Trimming took off 0 bases at V and 5 bases at J, with 12 bases between the two ends. Looked up from germline, CDR1 is SGHDT and CDR2 is YYEEEE. This CDR3 has 15 amino acids.

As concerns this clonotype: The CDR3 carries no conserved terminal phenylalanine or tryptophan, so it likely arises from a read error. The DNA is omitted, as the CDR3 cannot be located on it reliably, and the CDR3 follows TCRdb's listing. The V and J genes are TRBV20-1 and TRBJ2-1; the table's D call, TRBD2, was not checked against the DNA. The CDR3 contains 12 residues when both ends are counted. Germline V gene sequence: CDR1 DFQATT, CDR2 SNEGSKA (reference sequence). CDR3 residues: CSASLAGGPLRV.

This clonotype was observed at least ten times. CDR3 nucleotides: TGTGCCAGCAGCCGCCTAATTGGGACAGGGGATGGCTACACCTTC. This sequence encodes CASSRLIGTGDGYTF. The V gene is TRBV7-8, the J gene TRBJ1-2; the match to TRBD1 covers 10 bases. There are 15 residues in the CDR3. Per germline, CDR1 SGHVS and CDR2 FQNEAQ. V was clipped by 5 bases and J by 6 bases; unmatched bases: 9.

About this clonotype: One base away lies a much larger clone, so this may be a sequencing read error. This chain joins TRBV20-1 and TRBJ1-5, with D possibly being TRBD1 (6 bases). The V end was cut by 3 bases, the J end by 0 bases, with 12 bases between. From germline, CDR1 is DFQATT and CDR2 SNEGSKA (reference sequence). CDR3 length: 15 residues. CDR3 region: CSASNGQNSNQPQHF. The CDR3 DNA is TGCAGTGCTAGTAATGGACAGAATAGCAATCAGCCCCAGCATTTT.

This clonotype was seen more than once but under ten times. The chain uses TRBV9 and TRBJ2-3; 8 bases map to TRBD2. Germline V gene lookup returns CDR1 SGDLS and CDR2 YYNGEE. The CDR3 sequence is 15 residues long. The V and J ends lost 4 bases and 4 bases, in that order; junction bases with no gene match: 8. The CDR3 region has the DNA TGTGCCAGCAGCCCGGGGGGGAGGATGGCAGATACGCAGTATTTT. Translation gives CASSPGGRMADTQYF.

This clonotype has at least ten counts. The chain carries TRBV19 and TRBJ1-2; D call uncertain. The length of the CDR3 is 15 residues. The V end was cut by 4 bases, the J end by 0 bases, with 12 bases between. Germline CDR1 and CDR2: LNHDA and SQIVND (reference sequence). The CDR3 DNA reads TGTGCCAGTAGTAGAGAGCCGGCGGCTAACTATGGCTACACCTTC. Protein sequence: CASSREPAANYGYTF.

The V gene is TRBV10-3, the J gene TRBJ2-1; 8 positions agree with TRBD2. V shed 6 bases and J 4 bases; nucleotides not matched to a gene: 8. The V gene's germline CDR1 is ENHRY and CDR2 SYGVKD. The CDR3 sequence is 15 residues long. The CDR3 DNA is TGTGCCATCAGGGAGAGCGGGAGCGCGTACAATGAGCAGTTCTTC. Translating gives CAIRESGSAYNEQFF.

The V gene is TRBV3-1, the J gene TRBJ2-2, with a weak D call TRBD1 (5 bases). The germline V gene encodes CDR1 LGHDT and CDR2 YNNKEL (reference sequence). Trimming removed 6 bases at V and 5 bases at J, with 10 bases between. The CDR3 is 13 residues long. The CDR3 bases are TGTGCCAGCAGTCAACAGGTTACCGGGGAGCTGTTTTTT. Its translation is CASSQQVTGELFF.

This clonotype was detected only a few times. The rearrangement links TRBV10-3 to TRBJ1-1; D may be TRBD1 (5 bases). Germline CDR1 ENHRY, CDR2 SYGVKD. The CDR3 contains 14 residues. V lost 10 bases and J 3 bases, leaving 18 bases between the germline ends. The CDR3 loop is CATGGLGTYTEAFF. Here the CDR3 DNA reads TGTGCCACCGGTGGTCTGGGGACCTACACTGAAGCTTTCTTT.

The CDR3 coding sequence is TGTGCCAGCAGCCAAGCCCGGACAGTTGAAGCTTTCTTT. Protein sequence: CASSQARTVEAFF. The chain carries TRBV3-1 and TRBJ1-1; D perhaps matches TRBD1 (6 bases). V lost 1 base and J 7 bases, leaving 10 bases between the germline ends. This CDR3 is built from 13 residues. CDR1 and CDR2 (germline): LGHDT, YNNKEL (reference sequence).

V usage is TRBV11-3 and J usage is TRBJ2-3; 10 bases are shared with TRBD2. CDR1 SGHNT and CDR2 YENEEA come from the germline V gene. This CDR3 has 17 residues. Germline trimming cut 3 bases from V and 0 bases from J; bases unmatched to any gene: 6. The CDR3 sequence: CASSFSSGGESTDTQYF. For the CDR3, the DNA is TGTGCCAGCAGCTTTTCTAGCGGGGGAGAGAGCACAGATACGCAGTATTTT.

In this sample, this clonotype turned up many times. CDR3 sequence reads: CASSLLRWDEQFF. In nucleotides, the CDR3 is TGTGCCAGCAGTTTATTAAGGTGGGATGAGCAGTTCTTC. The V call is TRBV28, the J call TRBJ2-1, with no clear D. V lost 1 base, J lost 8 bases, and 9 bases lay in between. The CDR3 has 13 amino acids. The V gene's germline CDR1 is MDHEN and CDR2 SYDVKM.

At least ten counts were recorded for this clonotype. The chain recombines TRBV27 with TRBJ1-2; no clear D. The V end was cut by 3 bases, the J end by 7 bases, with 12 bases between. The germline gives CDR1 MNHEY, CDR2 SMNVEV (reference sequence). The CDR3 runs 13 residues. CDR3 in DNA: TGTGCCAGCAGTTTTGGAGGGATCGGTGGCTACACCTTC. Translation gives CASSFGGIGGYTF.

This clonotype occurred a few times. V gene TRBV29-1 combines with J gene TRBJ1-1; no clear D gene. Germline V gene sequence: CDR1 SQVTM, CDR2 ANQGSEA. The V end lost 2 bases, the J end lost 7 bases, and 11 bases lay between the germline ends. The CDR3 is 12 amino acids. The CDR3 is CSVETRELEAFF. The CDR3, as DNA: TGCAGCGTTGAAACTCGTGAGCTTGAAGCTTTCTTT.

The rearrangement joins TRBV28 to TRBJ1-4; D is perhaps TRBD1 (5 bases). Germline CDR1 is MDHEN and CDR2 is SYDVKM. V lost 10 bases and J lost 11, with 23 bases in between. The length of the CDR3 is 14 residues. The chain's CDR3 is CANIPGLVGDKLFF. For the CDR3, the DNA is TGTGCCAACATACCAGGGTTGGTGGGTGACAAACTGTTTTTT.

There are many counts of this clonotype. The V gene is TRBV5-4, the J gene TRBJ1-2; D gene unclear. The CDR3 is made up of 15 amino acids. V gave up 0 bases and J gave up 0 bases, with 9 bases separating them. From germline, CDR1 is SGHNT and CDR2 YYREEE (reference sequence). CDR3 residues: CASSLGDGPNYGYTF. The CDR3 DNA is TGTGCCAGCAGCTTGGGAGACGGCCCTAACTATGGCTACACCTTC.

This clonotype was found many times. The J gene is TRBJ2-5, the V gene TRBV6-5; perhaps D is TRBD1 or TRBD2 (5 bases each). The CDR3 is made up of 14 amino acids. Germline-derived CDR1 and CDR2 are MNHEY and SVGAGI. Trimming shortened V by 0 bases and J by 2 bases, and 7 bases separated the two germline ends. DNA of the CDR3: TGTGCCAGCAGTTACTCGGGGGTTCAAGAGACCCAGTACTTC. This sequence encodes CASSYSGVQETQYF.

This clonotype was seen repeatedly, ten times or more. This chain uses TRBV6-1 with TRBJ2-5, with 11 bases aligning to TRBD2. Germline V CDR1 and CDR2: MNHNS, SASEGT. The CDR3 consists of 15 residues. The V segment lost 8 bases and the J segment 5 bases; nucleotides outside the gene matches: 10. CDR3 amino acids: CASALLLAGVETQYF. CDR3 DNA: TGTGCCAGCGCGCTGCTACTAGCGGGAGTTGAGACCCAGTACTTC.

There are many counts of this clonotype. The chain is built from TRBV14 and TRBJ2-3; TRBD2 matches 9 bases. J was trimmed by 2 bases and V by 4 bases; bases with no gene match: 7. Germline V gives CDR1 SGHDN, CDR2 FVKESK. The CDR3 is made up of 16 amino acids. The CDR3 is CASSPLTSGPTDTQYF. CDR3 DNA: TGTGCCAGCAGCCCGTTGACTAGCGGCCCCACAGATACGCAGTATTTT.